This T cell receptor beta chain stems from a study of cytomegalovirus exposure and HLA in healthy donors (dated by TCRdb to 2017 to 2019). Concerning the study at large: In an earlier analysis of roughly 590 of the donors, 276 Gb of sequence data and 100 million or so unique TCR beta sequences from 180 million or so T cells were reported. An early release that covered some 640 HLA-typed donors contained about 290 gigabases of sequencing data and 80 million or so unique TCR sequences. The genetic ancestry cluster associated with self-reported Caucasian donors included about 81% of the roughly 400 genotyped donors. The study aimed to test whether cataloging public T cell receptors could reveal signatures of past pathogen exposure. The T cell repertoires of some 670 subjects were profiled by immunosequencing and related to cytomegalovirus serostatus. Along with the roughly 670-subject first cohort, a separate validation cohort of 120 different subjects was used. To predict cytomegalovirus infection status, the study brought together high-throughput TCR immunosequencing, statistical association of individual TCRs with disease status, and machine learning. A later analysis re-examined previously published TCR beta repertoires from over 500 donors and added high-resolution HLA genotyping to investigate patterns of TCR occurrence. In the later analysis, no new phenotypic data were used to find candidate immune exposures; instead, reliance was placed on TCR beta sequences and their occurrence across donors. To decide whether each TCR beta V gene segment behaved as functional or pseudogenic, an earlier analysis of several hundred of the donors relied on high-throughput TCR beta sequencing. Donor age, sex, ethnicity and CMV serostatus were compiled together with the repertoire data. A later genetic analysis took genome-wide SNP genotypes for about three fifths of the roughly 670 donors and used that subset as a discovery cohort. All discovery cohort repertoires had been generated using a single sequencing platform. HLA typing covered class I and class II loci at four-digit resolution. Typing coverage varied by locus: 629-630 donors for A, B, C, DRB1 and DQB1; roughly 510 for DQA1; about 570 for DPA1; fewer than 480 for DPB1. Several DR-DQ haplotypes were treated as single units for association and clustering because of strong linkage in the cohort. On average, roughly 240,000 unique TCR beta nucleotide sequences were sequenced per donor among some 430 genotyped donors of the cohort, with about 17% of those sequences being non-productive. Summary of the overall study and its limitations: In an earlier analysis of about 540 of the donors, most TCR beta V segments were observed in productive rearrangements about 87% or about 30% of the time, broadly matching IMGT annotations. CMV serostatus was the only immune exposure information available for the cohort. When HLA alleles, especially DR and DQ, strongly co-occurred, attributing TCR associations to individual alleles was difficult. A later genetic analysis associated a missense DCLRE1C variant with V-gene and J-gene trimming of TCR beta chains, and an independent cohort replicated the association. According to a later analysis, most CMV-associated TCR beta chains appeared to be HLA-restricted, and the HLA associations seemed to be driven largely by CMV exposure. Because the 87-base-pair reads could not distinguish some IMGT-functional V segments, including TRBV6-2 and TRBV6-3, those segments were excluded. Cytomegalovirus status was reported to be diagnosed by the classifier with high specificity and sensitivity in both the original and validation cohorts. It was suggested by the authors that the approach could potentially be generalized to other disease states and immunological phenotypes. The sequencing pipeline was judged likely to have produced a cluster of highly shared sequence variants as a technical artifact. A further reported finding was that TCR beta sequences accurately predicted the HLA-A and HLA-B alleles for most subjects in the first cohort. A later analysis found that TCR association rates varied across HLA loci, with DRB1 alleles showing the most associated TCRs and HLA-C alleles the fewest. Sequencing depth was assumed to be roughly uniform across donors in the presence/absence analyses, though that assumption may not hold. Most TCR sequences were observed very rarely across donors, whereas some public TCRs were present in many individuals. In vitro tests confirmed that a few of the cytomegalovirus-associated TCR beta chains recognize cytomegalovirus antigens. In a later analysis, over 15,000 TCR beta sequences were associated with specific HLA alleles at a false discovery rate of 0.05. A later genetic analysis reported fewer N-insertions in productive TCRs among donors in an Asian-associated ancestry cluster than the roughly 700-donor mean. A later analysis reported that several top co-occurrence clusters appeared linked to parvovirus B19, influenza, CMV and Epstein-Barr virus. The earlier analysis of approximately 590 of the donors excluded approximately 17 rarely observed V segments, including chromosome 9 orphons, because counts were too low. In a later analysis, HLA-associated TCR beta chains showed more clonal expansion and lower generation probabilities than non-associated chains that were equally common. Linkage disequilibrium might explain the correlated functional status among segregating V segments, but an unknown experimental factor could not be excluded. The study gave a list of more than 150 TCR beta chains associated with cytomegalovirus. Because HLA typing was unavailable for some donors at each locus, only the typed subset was used in association tests. The cohort was sequenced for TCR beta chains only, and without alpha or paired-chain data the features that could be detected were limited.

Compared with germline, V lacks 4 bases and J lacks 8 bases; bases without a gene match: 9. CDR1 and CDR2 are drawn from the germline V gene: SGDLS, YYNGEE. Measured from the cysteine to the phenylalanine, the CDR3 is 16 residues long. Kept here is only the CDR3 DNA, which spans 48 bases and is read in frame from base 1. The library was obtained by the immunoSEQ multiplex PCR assay. For the multiplex PCR, a mixture combining 60 forward primers for TCR Vbeta segments and 13 reverse primers for TCR Jbeta segments was used. The CDR3 region of rearranged TCR beta genes was amplified from genomic DNA by a multiplex PCR assay. Amplified TCR beta libraries were sequenced as 87-base-pair reads on the Illumina HiSeq System. The authors processed their data as follows. A later analysis tallied around 87 million unique TCR beta chains across the roughly 610 repertoires, and about 10 million of those chains were shared by two or more donors. A nearest-neighbor algorithm error-corrected the raw reads and collapsed the reads into unique sequences, merging closely related sequences to remove PCR and sequencing errors. V, D and J gene segments were assigned by aligning CDR3 sequences to IMGT reference sequences. For a sequence to be retained, a match of at least six nucleotides was required to both a V gene segment and a J gene segment. Rearrangements were called productive when the CDR3 lacked stop codons and stayed in frame with V and J; all others were non-productive. CDR3 was defined according to IMGT convention as the region running from the second conserved V-encoded cysteine to the conserved J-encoded phenylalanine. The earlier analysis of about 560 of the donors excluded any sequence lacking an unambiguous match to a single V gene segment. An earlier analysis of about 590 of the donors classified V segments as functional when productive rearrangements were above 56.7% and as segregating when the standard deviation between donors was above 5%. To diagnose cytomegalovirus status from the catalog of TCR beta chain sequences, a statistical classification framework was built. In a later analysis, TCR nucleotide sequences were compared against IMGT/GENE-DB human TR gene sequences so that V and J genes could be assigned. The TCRdist pipeline was used in a later analysis to assign CDR3 sequences and most-parsimonious VDJ recombination scenarios. In a later analysis, each TCR beta chain was defined by its CDR3 amino acid sequence together with its V-gene family, and reads lacking a unique V-gene family were excluded. In a later analysis, 450 to 600 highly shared, low-generation-probability nucleotide sequences were removed to address suspected cross-contamination and a sequencing artifact. For each public chain, a later analysis derived a clonal expansion index from normalized ranks of inferred template counts within each repertoire. In a later analysis, generation probabilities were computed using a VDJ recombination model fitted to out-of-frame rearrangements, and the results were checked against IGoR. In a later analysis, hypergeometric tests were used to score TCR-TCR, TCR-HLA and TCR-CMV co-occurrence, with a repertoire-size bias correction applied to TCR pairs. False discovery rates were estimated in a later analysis by permuting HLA or CMV assignments 20 times. In a later analysis, co-occurring TCRs were grouped using DBSCAN, and TCRdist sequence similarity was added for clustering within HLA-allele-positive subsets. Repertoires with fewer than 30,000 or more than 120,000 public chains, plus five repertoires with anomalous nucleotide sharing, were excluded from co-occurrence clustering. TCRdb re-hosts the immuneACCESS table, in-frame sequences only. Its copies lack some clones; in the studies checked, an unresolved V gene accounts for under half of them, and the cause for the rest is not known. V, J and clone size are those of that table, while D and trimming were read from the DNA. The sample table shows tens of thousands of clones, and roughly four fifths are seen once. The top ten constitute about 4% of the sample.

The cohort consisted of some 730 healthy bone marrow donors. Cohort members were all nominally healthy when sampled, although unrecorded immune exposures were likely present. The donor was CMV seronegative and was included in the group of a few hundred seronegative cohort members. Each donor provided a peripheral blood sample, and peripheral blood mononuclear cells were used for TCR beta sequencing. The Qiagen DNeasy Blood Extraction Kit was used to extract genomic DNA from the blood cell samples. Points on this clone: No cognate antigen has been identified for it. No base quality values were provided; no much bigger clone lies one nucleotide off.

The TCR sequence derives from a man in his thirties or forties in good health and CMV-seronegative. The rearranged segments are TRBV9 and TRBJ2-3, with 14 bases in between that match TRBD2. The sample consisted of PBMCs. The nucleotide sequence is given as TGTGCCAGCAGCCCCGGGACTAGCGGGGGCCTGGTTACGCAGTATTTT. Translated, it gives CASSPGTSGGLVTQYF.